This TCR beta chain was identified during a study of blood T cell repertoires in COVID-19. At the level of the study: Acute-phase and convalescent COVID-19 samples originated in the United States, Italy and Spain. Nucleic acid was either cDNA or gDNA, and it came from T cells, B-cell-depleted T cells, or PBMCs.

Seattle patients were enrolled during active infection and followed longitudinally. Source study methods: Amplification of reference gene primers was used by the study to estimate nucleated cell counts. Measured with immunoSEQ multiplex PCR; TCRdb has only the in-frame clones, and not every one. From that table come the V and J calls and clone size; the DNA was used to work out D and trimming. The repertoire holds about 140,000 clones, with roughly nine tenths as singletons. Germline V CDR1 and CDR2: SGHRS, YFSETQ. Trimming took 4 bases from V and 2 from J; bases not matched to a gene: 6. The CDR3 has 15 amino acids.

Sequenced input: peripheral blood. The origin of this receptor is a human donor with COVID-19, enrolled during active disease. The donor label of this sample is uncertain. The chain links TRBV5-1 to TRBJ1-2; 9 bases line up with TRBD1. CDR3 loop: CASSGGTGLNYGYTF. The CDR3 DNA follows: TGCGCCAGCAGCGGCGGGACAGGGCTGAACTATGGCTACACCTTC.